Reported below is one TCR beta chain. The data were produced by immunoSEQ multiplex PCR, yet TCRdb's version contains in-frame clones alone and is incomplete. In the table there are approximately 35,000 clones, 85% to 90% of which are singletons. This sample stems from a study of T cell responses to AZD1222 COVID-19 vaccine. The sequence derives from an adult who received the AZD1222 COVID-19 vaccine. This material consisted of peripheral blood, taken 28 days after the second AZD1222 dose.

The CDR3 sequence: CATSRDYTSALYEQYF. In DNA, the CDR3 is TGTGCCACCAGCAGAGATTACACTAGCGCACTCTACGAGCAGTACTTC. The chain employs TRBV15 and TRBJ2-7; 7 bases are a match to TRBD2. CDR3 length: 16 residues. With 0 bases clipped from V and 3 bases from J, the junction kept 8 bases outside the gene matches. The V gene's germline CDR1 is LNHNV and CDR2 YYDKDF (reference sequence).